The source of this T cell receptor (beta chain) is a study of T cells after posttransplantation cyclophosphamide. Busulfan-fludarabine conditioning, marrow transplant, and cyclophosphamide on days +3 and +4 were administered. Sequencing used immunoSEQ multiplex PCR; TCRdb keeps in-frame clones, though not all of them. The sample yields 6,000 to 8,500 clones, just over 90% seen once. Germline CDR1 is MRHNA and CDR2 is SNTAGT. The CDR3 totals 16 residues. Losses at the gene ends were 6 bases for V and 5 bases for J; bases not matched to a gene: 8. The genes are TRBV6-4 and TRBJ2-1; 12 bases line up with TRBD2. This clonotype was sampled from a female patient aged 50-59 years who received an allogeneic stem cell transplant from a related donor, was CMV-positive, and had no GVHD. The T cells may come from the graft donor. Sequencing used PBMCs, obtained approximately 1,300 days after allogeneic stem cell transplant with posttransplant cyclophosphamide. CDR3 in amino acids: CASSVLAGGGHNEQFF. The CDR3 nucleotides read TGTGCCAGCAGCGTACTAGCGGGAGGTGGCCACAATGAGCAGTTCTTC.